The clone carrying this T cell receptor (beta chain) was detected a few times. The antigen is unknown. With 0 bases clipped from V and 5 bases from J, the junction kept 7 bases outside the gene matches. The V gene's germline CDR1 is SGHTS and CDR2 YDEGEE. The CDR3 length is 15 residues. This entry comes from a study of regulatory T cells in long-lasting Graves disease. Study-level background: To qualify as persistent, Graves' disease required over 5 years of antithyroid drugs with positive TSH receptor antibodies.

Study-wide points: What was studied was peripheral blood only, and not thyroid tissue. TRBV28, TRBJ1-2 and TRBJ2-5 were favored in persistent disease.

Time point here: persistent/refractory GD, antithyroid drugs over 5 years with positive TRAb. Construction of the TCR library relied on RNA isolated from PBMCs. Diagnoses of Graves' disease were made by American Thyroid Association guidelines. Construction of the TCR beta libraries employed iRepertoire HTBI primers in conjunction with Arm-PCR of CDR3 regions. TCRdb redid the calling of the multiplex PCR reads with MiXCR, one entry per CDR3 protein. The sample gives hundreds of thousands of distinct CDR3 sequences, around 20% of which show up once; about 7.8% is in the top ten. Sequenced material: peripheral blood mononuclear cells (PBMCs), taken when the disease was refractory, from a patient treated with antithyroid drugs. The sequence was collected from a female donor with Graves disease. V gene TRBV5-8 combines with J gene TRBJ2-7, with 8 nucleotides matching TRBD2. CDR3 in DNA: TGTGCCAGCAGCTTGGGAGCGGGAGCAACTAACGAGCAGTACTTC. This gives the protein CASSLGAGATNEQYF.